The 9 T cell receptor beta chains below come from one sample, sequenced in a study of T cells in Graves' hyperthyroidism and ophthalmopathy. Amplification of TCR beta CDR3 regions was performed using RNA transcripts as template. The TCR CDR3 was amplified in a first-round RT-PCR using the HTBI primer set. TCRdb itself ran the multiplex PCR reads through MiXCR, one entry per CDR3 protein. The repertoire holds hundreds of thousands of distinct CDR3 sequences, with about a fifth as singletons. Sample: blood. The receptors were sampled from a man in his thirties or forties with Graves' ophthalmopathy.

This sequence joins TRBV5-1 and TRBJ2-7, with TRBD1 identical over 7 bases. Losses at the gene ends were 3 bases for V and 2 bases for J; bases not matched to a gene: 8. Per germline, CDR1 SGHRS and CDR2 YFSETQ. The CDR3 runs 15 residues. As DNA, the CDR3 is TGCGCCAGCAGCTCGCGAGGGACAGCGGCCTACGAGCAGTACTTC. Its protein is CASSSRGTAAYEQYF.

Concerning this clonotype: The CDR3 end shows no conserved phenylalanine or tryptophan, and so a read error is likely. The chain has TRBV7-2 and TRBJ2-3; D might be TRBD2 (7 bases). Germline V CDR1 and CDR2: SGHTA, FQGNSA. V lost 4 bases, J lost 4 bases, and 15 bases lay in between. CDR3 length equals 15 residues. The CDR3 sequence: CASSSRGGRADTQYS. In DNA, the CDR3 is TGTGCCAGCAGCTCCAGGGGAGGGCGGGCAGATACGCAGTATTCT.

Only a few counts were recorded for this clonotype. The chain links TRBV3-1 to TRBJ1-2, with D perhaps matching TRBD1 (6 bases). CDR3 length: 16 amino acids. V gave up 0 bases and J gave up 4 bases, with 15 bases separating them. Germline V gene lookup returns CDR1 LGHDT and CDR2 YNNKEL (reference sequence). The CDR3 DNA is TGTGCCAGCAGCCAAGAGTTCTTGGGGGGGGCCTATGGCTACACCTTC. Translation: CASSQEFLGGAYGYTF.

The genes are TRBV4-1 and TRBJ2-1, with D unresolved. Germline V lookup: CDR1 MGHRA, CDR2 YSYEKL. V was trimmed by 1 base and J by 7 bases, leaving 11 bases between them. The CDR3 is made up of 14 amino acids. The CDR3 loop is CASSQVGVRNEQFF. Written as DNA, the CDR3 is TGCGCCAGCAGCCAAGTTGGCGTTAGGAATGAGCAGTTCTTC.

This clonotype was recorded many times. This chain joins TRBV7-8 and TRBJ2-7, with 14 bases aligning to TRBD2. Germline V gene sequence: CDR1 SGHVS, CDR2 FQNEAQ. The CDR3 covers 16 residues. V gave up 3 bases and J gave up 4 bases; unmatched junction bases: 5. The CDR3 protein is CASSLLTSGRDYEQYF. In DNA, the CDR3 is TGTGCCAGCAGCTTGCTGACTAGCGGGAGGGATTACGAGCAGTACTTC. Full variable domain (rest looked up from reference TRBV7-8 and TRBJ2-7): GAGVSQSPRYKVAKRGQDVALRCDPISGHVSLFWYQQALGQGPEFLTYFQNEAQLDKSGLPSDRFFAERPEGSVSTLKIQRTQQEDSAVYLCASSLLTSGRDYEQYFGPGTRLTVT.

This clonotype has only a few counts. V is TRBV18 and J is TRBJ2-7, with unresolved D. Trimming took 3 bases from V and 3 from J, leaving 9 bases between them. This CDR3 is 13 amino acids long. Germline V gene lookup returns CDR1 KGHSH and CDR2 LQKENI. The CDR3 bases are TGTGCCAGCTCACCGAAGGACGGCTACGAGCAGTACTTC. It specifies CASSPKDGYEQYF.

The J gene is TRBJ1-1, the V gene TRBV10-3; TRBD1 matches at 7 bases. Germline trimming cut 6 bases from V and 0 bases from J; bases unmatched to any gene: 7. CDR1 is ENHRY, CDR2 SYGVKD, per germline. CDR3 length: 15 amino acids. The DNA of the CDR3 is TGTGCCATCAGACCTTCGACAGGGTTGAACACTGAAGCTTTCTTT. Translating it yields CAIRPSTGLNTEAFF.

This clonotype has only a few counts. The chain combines TRBV6-1 with TRBJ1-2; 10 bases agree with TRBD1. The CDR3 contains 14 residues. The ends lost 5 bases at V and 6 bases at J; junction bases unmatched: 6. Germline V gives CDR1 MNHNS, CDR2 SASEGT. CDR3 region: CASSSWDRGHGYTF. DNA for the CDR3: TGTGCCAGCAGTTCCTGGGACAGGGGACATGGCTACACCTTC.

The genes are TRBV27 and TRBJ2-6; D gene unclear. From germline, CDR1 is MNHEY and CDR2 SMNVEV (reference sequence). The CDR3 runs 16 residues. With 2 bases removed from V and 0 bases from J, the gap between germline ends came to 8 bases. In DNA form, the CDR3 reads TGTGCCAGCAGTTTAATTACAGTCTCTGGGGCCAACGTCCTGACTTTC. This gives the protein CASSLITVSGANVLTF.